These 7 T cell receptor beta chains came from one sample sequenced in a study of identical twins. TCRdb re-derived calls from the 5' RACE reads in MiXCR, one entry per CDR3 protein. The table lists about 550,000 distinct CDR3 sequences, 20% to 25% of them singletons. In addition, the sample was reused for a study of yellow fever vaccine responses in identical twins.

The sample was CD4+ T cells sorted from blood. Receptors were obtained from a woman aged 18 to 35 in good health.

The V and J genes are TRBV28 and TRBJ1-1; D is unclear. Germline V gives CDR1 MDHEN, CDR2 SYDVKM. V lost 6 bases, J lost 0 bases, and 14 bases lay in between. This CDR3 is 15 amino acids long. The CDR3 DNA sequence: TGTGCCAGCAGCCAGCCAACAATCATGAACACTGAAGCTTTCTTT. It encodes CASSQPTIMNTEAFF.

The gene calls are TRBV12-3 or TRBV12-4 and TRBJ2-2, with D perhaps TRBD2 (5 bases). The germline V and J ends were trimmed by 3 bases and 3 bases, with 8 bases remaining between them. There are 14 residues in the CDR3. Here the CDR3 DNA reads TGTGCCAGCAGTTTGGGAGCGGACACCGGGGAGCTGTTTTTT. It encodes CASSLGADTGELFF.

The chain combines TRBV24-1 with TRBJ2-2, with TRBD2 matching over 7 bases. The CDR3 spans 15 residues. V trimming: 7 bases; J trimming: 0 bases; junction bases outside the gene matches: 4. Germline CDR1 reads KGHDR; CDR2 reads SFDVKD. The CDR3 reads CATRESGTNTGELFF. The CDR3, as DNA: TGTGCCACCAGGGAGAGCGGGACGAACACCGGGGAGCTGTTTTTT.

This clonotype was counted only a few times. The chain joins TRBV7-2 to TRBJ2-7, with 7 positions matching TRBD1. There are 14 residues in the CDR3. The junction had 2 bases not matched to a gene; V was cut back by 3 bases and J by 0 bases. Germline V gene data show CDR1 as SGHTA and CDR2 as FQGNSA. CDR3 region: CASSFDRDSYEQYF. CDR3 coding DNA: TGTGCCAGCAGCTTCGACAGGGACTCCTACGAGCAGTACTTC.

The chain is built from TRBV12-3 or TRBV12-4 and TRBJ2-7; 11 bases map to TRBD1. CDR3 size: 17 residues. V shed 6 bases, J shed 2 bases, and the junction held 12 bases outside the gene matches. For the CDR3, the DNA is TGTGCCAGCAGCCCCCTGGGGCGGGGACAGGGGGCCTACGAGCAGTACTTC. Amino acid sequence: CASSPLGRGQGAYEQYF.

Many counts were recorded for this clonotype. The chain recombines TRBV12-3 or TRBV12-4 with TRBJ2-3; D not certain. V lost 6 bases and J lost 2, with 6 bases in between. This CDR3 is 12 amino acids long. This CDR3 reads CASSSYTDTQYF. As DNA, the CDR3 is TGTGCCAGCAGCTCTTACACAGATACGCAGTATTTT.

This clonotype was counted many times. The CDR3 bases are TGTGCCAGCAGCTTGGACAGGGGGAATGAGCAGTTCTTC. Its translation: CASSLDRGNEQFF. The chain carries TRBV2 and TRBJ2-1; 10 bases align to TRBD1. Unmatched junction bases numbered 3, after V lost 6 bases and J lost 7 bases. The germline V gene encodes CDR1 SNHLY and CDR2 FYNNEI. There are 13 residues in the CDR3. The entire variable domain, with the rest obtained from reference TRBV2 and TRBJ2-1, is as follows: EPEVTQTPSHQVTQMGQEVILRCVPISNHLYFYWYRQILGQKVEFLVSFYNNEISEKSEIFDDQFSVERPDGSNFTLKIRSTKLEDSAMYFCASSLDRGNEQFFGPGTRLTVL.